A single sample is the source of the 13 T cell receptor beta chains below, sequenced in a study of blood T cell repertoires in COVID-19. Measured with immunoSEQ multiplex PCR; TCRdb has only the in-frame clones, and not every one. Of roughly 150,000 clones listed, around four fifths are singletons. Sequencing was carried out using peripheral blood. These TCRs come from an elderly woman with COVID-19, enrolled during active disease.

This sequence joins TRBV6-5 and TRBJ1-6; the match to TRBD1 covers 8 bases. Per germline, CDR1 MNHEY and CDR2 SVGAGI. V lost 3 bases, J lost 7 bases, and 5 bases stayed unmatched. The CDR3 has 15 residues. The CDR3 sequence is CASSYETGVNSPLHF. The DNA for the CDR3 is TGTGCCAGCAGTTATGAGACAGGGGTAAATTCACCCCTCCACTTT.

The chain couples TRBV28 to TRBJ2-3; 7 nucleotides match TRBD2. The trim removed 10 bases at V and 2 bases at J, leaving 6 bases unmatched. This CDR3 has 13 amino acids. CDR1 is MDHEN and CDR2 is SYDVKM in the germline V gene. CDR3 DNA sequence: TGTGCCACCGGGACTACTCACACAGATACGCAGTATTTT. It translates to CATGTTHTDTQYF.

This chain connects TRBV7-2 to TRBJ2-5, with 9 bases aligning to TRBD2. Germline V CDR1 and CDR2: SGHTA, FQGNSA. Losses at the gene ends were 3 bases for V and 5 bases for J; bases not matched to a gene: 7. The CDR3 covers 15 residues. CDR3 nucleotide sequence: TGTGCCAGCAGCTTCCAGCGGGGGGCCGGGGAGACCCAGTACTTC. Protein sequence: CASSFQRGAGETQYF.

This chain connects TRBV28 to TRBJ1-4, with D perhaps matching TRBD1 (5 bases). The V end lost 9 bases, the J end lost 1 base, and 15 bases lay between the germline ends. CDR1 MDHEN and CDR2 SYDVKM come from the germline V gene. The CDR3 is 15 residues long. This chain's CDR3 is CASRRGGRTNEKLFF. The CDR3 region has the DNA TGTGCCAGTAGGAGGGGAGGGAGAACTAATGAAAAACTGTTTTTT.

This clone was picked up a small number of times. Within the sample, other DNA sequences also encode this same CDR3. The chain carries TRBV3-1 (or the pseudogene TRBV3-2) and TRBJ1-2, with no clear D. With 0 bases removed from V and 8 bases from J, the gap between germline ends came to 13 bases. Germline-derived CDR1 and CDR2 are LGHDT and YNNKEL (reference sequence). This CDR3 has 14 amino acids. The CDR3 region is CASSQDWRGRGYTF. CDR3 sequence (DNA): TGTGCCAGCAGCCAAGATTGGCGGGGTCGCGGCTACACCTTC.

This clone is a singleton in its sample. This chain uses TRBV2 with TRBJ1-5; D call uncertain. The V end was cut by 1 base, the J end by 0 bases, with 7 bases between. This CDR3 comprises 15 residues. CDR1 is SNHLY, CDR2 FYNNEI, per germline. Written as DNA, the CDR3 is TGTGCCAGCAGTGAAGGTAGCCCTAGCAATCAGCCCCAGCATTTT. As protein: CASSEGSPSNQPQHF.

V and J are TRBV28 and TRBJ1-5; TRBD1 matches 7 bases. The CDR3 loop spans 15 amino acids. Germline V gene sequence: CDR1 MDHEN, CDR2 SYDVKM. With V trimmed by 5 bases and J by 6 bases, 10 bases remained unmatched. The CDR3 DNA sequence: TGTGCCAGCAGTAGGACAGGCGGAACGGGTCAGCCCCAGCATTTT. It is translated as CASSRTGGTGQPQHF.

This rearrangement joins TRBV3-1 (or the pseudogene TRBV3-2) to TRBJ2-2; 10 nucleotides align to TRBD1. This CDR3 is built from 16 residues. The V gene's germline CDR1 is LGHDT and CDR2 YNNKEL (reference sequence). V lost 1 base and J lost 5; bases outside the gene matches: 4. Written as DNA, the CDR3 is TGTGCCAGCAGCCAAGGGGGACAGGGGTGGACCGGGGAGCTGTTTTTT. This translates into CASSQGGQGWTGELFF.

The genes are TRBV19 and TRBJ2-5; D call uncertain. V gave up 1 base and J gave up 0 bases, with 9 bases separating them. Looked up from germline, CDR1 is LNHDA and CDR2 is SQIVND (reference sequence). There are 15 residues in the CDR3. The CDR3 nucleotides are TGTGCCAGTAGTATAGGTAGAGTCTACCAAGAGACCCAGTACTTC. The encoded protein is CASSIGRVYQETQYF.

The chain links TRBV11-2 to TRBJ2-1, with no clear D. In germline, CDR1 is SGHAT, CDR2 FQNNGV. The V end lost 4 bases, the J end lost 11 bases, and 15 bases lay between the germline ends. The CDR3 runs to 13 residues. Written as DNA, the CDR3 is TGTGCCAGCAGCTCCTATCAGGCCTCCCAGCAGTTCTTC. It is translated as CASSSYQASQQFF.

CDR3 amino acids: CASSSMTANYGYTF. Here the CDR3 DNA reads TGCGCCAGCAGCTCGATGACAGCTAACTATGGCTACACCTTC. The chain uses TRBV5-1 and TRBJ1-2; D possibly corresponds to TRBD1 (5 bases). CDR1 and CDR2 (germline): SGHRS, YFSETQ. V was shortened by 3 bases and J by 0 bases, with 9 bases between the two germline ends. The CDR3 loop spans 14 amino acids.

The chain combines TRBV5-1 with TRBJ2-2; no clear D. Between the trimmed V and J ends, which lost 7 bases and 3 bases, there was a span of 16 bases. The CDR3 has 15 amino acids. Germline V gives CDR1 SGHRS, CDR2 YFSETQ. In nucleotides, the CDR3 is TGCGCCAGCCGACCATCAGGCGTCGACACCGGGGAGCTGTTTTTT. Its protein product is CASRPSGVDTGELFF.

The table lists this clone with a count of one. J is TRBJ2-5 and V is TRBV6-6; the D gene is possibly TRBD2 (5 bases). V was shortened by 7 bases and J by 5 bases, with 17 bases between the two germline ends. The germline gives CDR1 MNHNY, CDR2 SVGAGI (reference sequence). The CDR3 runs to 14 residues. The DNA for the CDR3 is TGTGCCAGCACCTCCGGGGAGCGCCGGGAGACCCAGTACTTC. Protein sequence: CASTSGERRETQYF.